The source of this T cell receptor (beta chain) is a study of early T cells in non-severe SARS-CoV-2 infection. With 5 bases removed from V and 8 bases from J, the gap between germline ends came to 13 bases. The CDR3 spans 13 residues. Individually, cDNA molecules had unique molecular identifiers attached to them. TCRdb reprocessed the 5' RACE reads via MiXCR and lists one record per CDR3 protein. In the table there are some 59,000 distinct CDR3 sequences, about a tenth of which are singletons. This TCR was recovered from an adult who was a healthcare worker with PCR-confirmed SARS-CoV-2 infection or an uninfected control (not recorded which). Source material: whole blood. This rearrangement joins TRBV12-3 or TRBV12-4 to TRBJ2-4; D is tentatively TRBD1 or TRBD2 (5 bases each). The CDR3 spells CASSVGTADIQYF. The CDR3 bases are TGTGCCAGCAGTGTAGGGACGGCGGACATTCAGTACTTC.